This T cell receptor beta chain was identified in a study of cytomegalovirus exposure and HLA in healthy donors. The overall study: Earlier sequencing of approximately 200 million T cells yielded roughly 120 million unique TCR beta sequences. Broader study findings: The sole available immune exposure information was CMV serostatus. Cytomegalovirus association was assigned to 150 to 200 TCR beta chains. The presence/absence work took it that sequencing depth was about the same across donors.

V was shortened by 3 bases and J by 4 bases, with 7 bases between the two germline ends. CDR1 and CDR2 (germline): SGHNT, YYREEE (reference sequence). This CDR3 is built from 12 residues. This clone was seen only once. Its target is unknown. The PCR had 60 Vbeta and 13 Jbeta primers. The table came from immunoSEQ multiplex PCR; TCRdb's copy has only in-frame clones and leaves some out. The table includes 200,000 or so clones, about 83% detected once. The sequencing input was PBMCs. The chain recombines TRBV5-4 with TRBJ1-1; D gene ambiguous. The source of this sequence is a man aged 35 to 55 in good health and CMV-seronegative. The CDR3 DNA sequence: TGTGCCAGCAGCTCTACGGTCACTGAAGCTTTCTTT. Its translation: CASSSTVTEAFF.